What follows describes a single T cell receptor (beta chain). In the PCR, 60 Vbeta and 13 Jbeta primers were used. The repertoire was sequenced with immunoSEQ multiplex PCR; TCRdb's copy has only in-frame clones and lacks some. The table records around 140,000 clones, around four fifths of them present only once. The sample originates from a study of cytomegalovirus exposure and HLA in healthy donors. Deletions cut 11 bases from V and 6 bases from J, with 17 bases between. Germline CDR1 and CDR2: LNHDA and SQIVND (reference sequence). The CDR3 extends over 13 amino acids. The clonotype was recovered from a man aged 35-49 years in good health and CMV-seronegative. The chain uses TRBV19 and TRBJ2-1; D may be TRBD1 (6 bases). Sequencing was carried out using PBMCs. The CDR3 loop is CASMTGWGNEQFF. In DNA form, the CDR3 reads TGTGCCTCAATGACAGGCTGGGGCAATGAGCAGTTCTTC.